This entry concerns a single T cell receptor beta chain. The antigen remains undetermined. This sample stems from a study of OX40 agonist ivuxolimab in advanced cancers. General study findings and limits: Doses of 0.1 to 3.0 mg/kg were accompanied by clonal expansion of CD4+ and CD8+ blood T cells by week 6. Low normalized T-cell clonal expansion also characterized some of the nonresponders.

With V trimmed by 3 bases and J by 4 bases, 6 bases remained unmatched. Looked up from germline, CDR1 is SEHNR and CDR2 is FQNEAQ (reference sequence). The length of the CDR3 is 15 residues. TCRdb keeps only in-frame clones here, not all; method: immunoSEQ multiplex PCR. This table has tens of thousands of clones, 85% to 90% appearing once. The sample consisted of CD4+ or CD8+ T cells sorted from blood, taken in a trial of the OX40 agonist ivuxolimab. The TCR was taken from an adult with an advanced solid tumor such as melanoma, head and neck, liver or kidney cancer. V gene TRBV7-9 combines with J gene TRBJ1-3; 7 positions agree with TRBD1. Here the CDR3 reads CASSFDRVSGNTIYF. For the CDR3, the DNA is TGTGCCAGCAGCTTCGACAGGGTGTCCGGAAACACCATATATTTT.